Below, 14 T cell receptor beta chains from the same sample are listed, as sequenced in a study of beta chain features in type 1 diabetes. The study's findings and limits: Patients with Type 1 diabetes showed moderately but significantly shorter TCRB CDR3s in all four CD4+ subsets.

Sequenced material consisted of expressed TCRB transcripts (all of the isolated RNA was reverse transcribed). Libraries were prepared by immunoSEQ multiplex PCR; TCRdb keeps only in-frame clonotypes and omits some of them. The sample has around 160,000 clones, over 55% seen once. Their specific antigens are unknown. The material sequenced was naive CD4+ T cells from blood. Receptor source: a young man with type 1 diabetes.

The chain combines TRBV6-5 with TRBJ2-1; 7 bases are shared with TRBD2. In germline, CDR1 is MNHEY, CDR2 SVGAGI. This CDR3 has 15 residues. Trimming removed 7 bases from V and 5 bases from J; junction bases left unmatched: 11. The CDR3 DNA reads as TGTGCCAGCACCCCGGGACTAACATCCCACAATGAGCAGTTCTTC. It yields the protein CASTPGLTSHNEQFF.

The chain combines TRBV10-2 with TRBJ1-2; a weak D match, TRBD1 (5 bases). The germline CDR1 and CDR2 sequences are WSHSY and SAAADI. V was shortened by 2 bases and J by 5 bases, with 9 bases between the two germline ends. The CDR3 runs to 13 residues. CDR3 protein: CASSEQGGYGYTF. In DNA form, the CDR3 reads TGCGCCAGCAGTGAGCAGGGTGGATATGGCTACACCTTC.

V and J are TRBV29-1 and TRBJ2-3, with 8 nucleotides matching TRBD1. Germline loops: CDR1 SQVTM, CDR2 ANQGSEA. V shed 5 bases, J shed 4 bases, and the junction held 8 bases outside the gene matches. The CDR3 runs 14 residues. The CDR3 loop reads CSVSGQGSPDTQYF. The CDR3 coding sequence is TGCAGCGTTTCCGGACAGGGTTCCCCAGATACGCAGTATTTT.

This clone was seen a handful of times. V is TRBV5-1 and J is TRBJ2-1, with 8 positions matching TRBD1. Per germline, CDR1 SGHRS and CDR2 YFSETQ. With 3 bases clipped from V and 5 bases from J, the junction kept 7 bases outside the gene matches. This CDR3 comprises 15 residues. The CDR3 sequence: CASSYPLTGDNEQFF. The CDR3 nucleotides are TGCGCCAGCAGCTATCCATTGACAGGGGACAATGAGCAGTTCTTC. Filled out from reference TRBV5-1 and TRBJ2-1, the complete variable domain reads KAGVTQTPRYLIKTRGQQVTLSCSPISGHRSVSWYQQTPGQGLQFLFEYFSETQRNKGNFPGRFSGRQFSNSRSEMNVSTLELGDSALYLCASSYPLTGDNEQFFGPGTRLTVL.

CDR3 protein: CASSSAGLSTDTQYF. The CDR3 DNA reads TGTGCCAGCAGTTCAGCGGGGCTGAGCACAGATACGCAGTATTTT. The V and J genes are TRBV27 and TRBJ2-3; the match to TRBD2 covers 7 bases. Germline V gene data show CDR1 as MNHEY and CDR2 as SMNVEV (reference sequence). Losses at the gene ends were 4 bases for V and 0 bases for J; bases not matched to a gene: 4. The CDR3 covers 15 residues.

This clone has just a few counts. This chain uses TRBV15 with TRBJ1-5; D remains unclear. The CDR3 has 13 residues. V gave up 0 bases and J gave up 11 bases, with 11 bases separating them. CDR1 LNHNV and CDR2 YYDKDF come from the germline V gene (reference sequence). In DNA form, the CDR3 reads TGTGCCACCAGCAGAGATTTAGAGGGTGCCCAGCATTTT. Its translation is CATSRDLEGAQHF.

The rearrangement joins TRBV9 to TRBJ2-3; TRBD2 agrees at 11 bases. This CDR3 spans 14 amino acids. In germline, CDR1 is SGDLS, CDR2 YYNGEE. V was pared by 3 bases and J by 8 bases, with 5 bases of the junction left unmatched. The CDR3 nucleotides read TGTGCCAGCAGCGAGGACGGGACTAGCGGTACGCAGTATTTT. It codes for CASSEDGTSGTQYF.

In its sample, this clone was seen a few times. V gene TRBV5-1 combines with J gene TRBJ2-7; 9 bases line up with TRBD1. CDR1 SGHRS and CDR2 YFSETQ come from the germline V gene. V lost 4 bases to trimming and J lost 4 bases; unmatched junction nucleotides: 12. The CDR3 consists of 16 residues. In DNA, the CDR3 is TGCGCCAGCAGCCTTGGGCGGGACAGGGTTTTGTACGAGCAGTACTTC. Protein sequence: CASSLGRDRVLYEQYF.

This clone was counted between two and nine times. The chain links TRBV9 to TRBJ2-4, with D tentatively TRBD1 (6 bases). The CDR3 runs 17 residues. CDR1 and CDR2 (germline): SGDLS, YYNGEE. The V gene lost 3 bases and the J gene lost 0 bases, with 16 bases spanning the gap. CDR3 nucleotide sequence: TGTGCCAGCAGCGCTCCGGCTGACAGGCTAGCCAAAAACATTCAGTACTTC. It is translated as CASSAPADRLAKNIQYF.

This clone was observed a handful of times. The chain employs TRBV28 and TRBJ2-1; TRBD1 might be the D (6 bases). The CDR3 runs to 13 residues. From germline, CDR1 is MDHEN and CDR2 SYDVKM. Trimming took 8 bases from V and 6 from J, leaving 14 bases between them. CDR3 DNA sequence: TGTGCCAGCCGGGACACTTTGACCAATGAGCAGTTCTTC. Amino acid sequence: CASRDTLTNEQFF.

The chain is built from TRBV10-3 and TRBJ1-2, with a possible D match to TRBD1 (5 bases). The length of the CDR3 is 14 residues. The germline CDR1 and CDR2 sequences are ENHRY and SYGVKD. The V end was cut by 7 bases, the J end by 2 bases, with 14 bases between. CDR3 coding DNA: TGTGCCATCACCCAGGACACCGTAAACTATGGCTACACCTTC. Translated, it gives CAITQDTVNYGYTF.

This sequence joins TRBV5-1 and TRBJ2-7; D is ambiguous. This CDR3 contains 12 residues. V was trimmed by 3 bases and J by 6 bases, leaving 10 bases between them. Germline V gene data show CDR1 as SGHRS and CDR2 as YFSETQ. The CDR3 loop reads CASSSQGFEQYF. CDR3 sequence (DNA): TGCGCCAGCAGCTCTCAAGGCTTCGAGCAGTACTTC.

The rearrangement uses TRBV7-9 and TRBJ2-5; D call uncertain. Germline V CDR1 and CDR2: SEHNR, FQNEAQ (reference sequence). The V end lost 4 bases, the J end lost 5 bases, and 5 bases lay between the germline ends. The CDR3 totals 11 residues. The CDR3 region is CASSSWETQYF. In nucleotides, the CDR3 is TGTGCCAGCAGCTCTTGGGAGACCCAGTACTTC.

This clone has more than one count but fewer than ten. The chain links TRBV29-1 to TRBJ1-1; 8 bases fit TRBD1. Germline V gene sequence: CDR1 SQVTM, CDR2 ANQGSEA. The CDR3 runs 12 residues. The junction had 5 bases not matched to a gene; V was cut back by 5 bases and J by 6 bases. The CDR3: CSVSGQVAEAFF. CDR3 sequence (DNA): TGCAGCGTTTCGGGACAGGTGGCTGAAGCTTTCTTT. The full variable domain, rest sourced from reference TRBV29-1 and TRBJ1-1, is SAVISQKPSRDICQRGTSLTIQCQVDSQVTMMFWYRQQPGQSLTLIATANQGSEATYESGFVIDKFPISRPNLTFSTLTVSNMSPEDSSIYLCSVSGQVAEAFFGQGTRLTVV.